Each of the 3 T cell receptor beta chains below was sequenced from the same sample in a study of regulatory T cells in long-lasting Graves disease. CDR3 regions were amplified by Arm-PCR using iRepertoire HTBI primers to build TCR beta libraries. One entry per CDR3 protein results from TCRdb running MiXCR on the multiplex PCR reads. The profile shows 650,000 to 700,000 distinct CDR3 sequences, 30% of them singletons. Specified time point: persistent/refractory GD, antithyroid drugs over 5 years with positive TRAb. Generation of the TCR library employed RNA extracted from PBMCs. The specimen comprised peripheral blood mononuclear cells (PBMCs), sampled when the disease was refractory, from a patient treated with antithyroid drugs. These receptors were collected from a female donor with Graves disease.

V usage is TRBV6-1 and J usage is TRBJ1-1, with D maybe TRBD1 (5 bases). Trimming removed 7 bases from V and 4 bases from J, with 22 bases in between. Germline-derived CDR1 and CDR2 are MNHNS and SASEGT. The CDR3 totals 16 residues. This chain's CDR3 is CASKFGGSGLSTEAFF. DNA of the CDR3: TGTGCCAGCAAGTTCGGGGGTTCAGGACTTAGCACTGAAGCTTTCTTT.

This clonotype was counted only a few times. The rearrangement uses TRBV7-9 and TRBJ1-1; a possible D gene is TRBD1 (6 bases). CDR1 and CDR2 (germline): SEHNR, FQNEAQ (reference sequence). This CDR3 region has 13 residues. Trimming removed 7 bases from V and 4 bases from J, with 13 bases in between. CDR3 protein: CASTQGGGTEAFF. The CDR3 DNA reads as TGTGCCAGCACCCAAGGGGGAGGCACTGAAGCTTTCTTT.

Points on this clonotype: A much larger clone differs by one base, so this may be a read error. The rearrangement links TRBV20-1 to TRBJ2-7; 7 nucleotides line up with TRBD2. The CDR3 extends over 15 amino acids. Trimming took 0 bases from V and 3 from J; bases not matched to a gene: 8. CDR1 and CDR2 (germline): DFQATT, SNEGSKA (reference sequence). The CDR3 bases are TGCAGTGCTAGAGATGACCCAGCGGGACGCTACGAGCAGTACTTC. As protein: CSARDDPAGRYEQYF.